The clone carrying this T cell receptor beta chain was counted ten times or more. Its cognate antigen is unknown. Looked up from germline, CDR1 is MNHEY and CDR2 is SVGAGI. This CDR3 has 15 residues. V lost 6 bases to trimming and J lost 4 bases; unmatched junction nucleotides: 8. This specimen belongs to a study of cytotoxic CD8 clonotypes in ibrutinib-treated CLL. Study in general: Following treatment for a median about 13 months, range 6 to 36, response samples were then taken. The sample average was about 270,000 productive templates and tens of thousands of productive rearrangements. Overall study results and limits: Clonality went up at the time of ibrutinib response, stayed stable in sustained remission, and later dropped back toward its baseline level at progression. Under therapy, public clonotypes either contracted or stayed stable, and they were uncommon.

Produced via immunoSEQ multiplex PCR; TCRdb's table is partial and in-frame only. The data contain about 50,000 clones, 50% to 65% of them singletons. The clonotype was recovered from a human donor with chronic lymphocytic leukemia. This chain joins TRBV6-5 and TRBJ2-3, with 9 nucleotides matching TRBD2. The sample in question was PBMCs, obtained after 24 months of ibrutinib treatment. In DNA, the CDR3 is TGTGCCAGCAGGAGGAAACTAGCGGGCTCAGATACGCAGTATTTT. Translating it yields CASRRKLAGSDTQYF.